The entry that follows covers one TCR beta chain sequence. What it recognizes is unknown. This CDR3 has 17 residues. V lost 2 bases to trimming and J lost 2 bases, with 19 bases between them. The germline CDR1 and CDR2 sequences are MDHEN and SYDVKM. The entry originates in a study of naive and memory T cell subsets. Study observations and caveats: Over 85% of naive TCR sequences appeared only once, unlike memory subsets. Possibly reflecting memory cells re-expressing CD45RA, a few larger clonotypes occurred in naive repertoires, especially CD8.

Both TRBC1 and TRBC2 were covered by a beta constant-region primer of two equimolar oligonucleotides. Four rounds of PCR amplified the ligated cDNA using nested alpha and beta constant-region primers plus SP2. TCRdb processed the UMI-ligation and nested PCR reads anew with MiXCR; each CDR3 protein has one entry. The sample holds approximately 150,000 distinct CDR3 sequences, under 25% seen once. This chain connects TRBV28 to TRBJ2-7; D is possibly TRBD2 (6 bases). Sequenced sample: naive CD4+ T cells from blood. This clonotype was sampled from a human donor in good health. CDR3 loop: CASSLGLGGRETYEQYF. Written as DNA, the CDR3 is TGTGCCAGCAGTTTAGGGCTCGGGGGACGCGAGACCTACGAGCAGTACTTC.